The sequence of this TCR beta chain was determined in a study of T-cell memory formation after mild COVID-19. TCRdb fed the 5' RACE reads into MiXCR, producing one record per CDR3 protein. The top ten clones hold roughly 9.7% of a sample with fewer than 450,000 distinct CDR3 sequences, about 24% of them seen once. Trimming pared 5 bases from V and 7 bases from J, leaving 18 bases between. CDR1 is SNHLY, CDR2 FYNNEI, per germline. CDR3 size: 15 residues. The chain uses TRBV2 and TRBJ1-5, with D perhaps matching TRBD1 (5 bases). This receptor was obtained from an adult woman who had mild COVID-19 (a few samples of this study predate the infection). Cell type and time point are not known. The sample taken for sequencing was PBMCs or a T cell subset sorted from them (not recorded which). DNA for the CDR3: TGTGCCAGCAGTCAATGGGGGGGTGTAGGGCAGCCCCAGCATTTT. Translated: CASSQWGGVGQPQHF.